These 8 T cell receptor beta chains originate from one sample sequenced in a study of naive and memory T cell subsets. Amplification of ligated cDNA took four PCR rounds with SP2 and nested alpha and beta constant primers. TCRdb re-called the 5' RACE reads through MiXCR, storing one row per CDR3 protein. The repertoire consists of over 45,000 distinct CDR3 sequences, with 7.6% occurring once and the leading ten covering about 8.9%. A UMI-containing oligonucleotide was joined by 3' ligation to the TCR cDNA template. These TCRs come from a female donor in good health.

The rearrangement links TRBV5-1 to TRBJ2-3; D is unclear. Germline CDR1 SGHRS, CDR2 YFSETQ. This CDR3 contains 13 residues. Trimming took off 1 base at V and 6 bases at J, with 9 bases between the two ends. CDR3 sequence reads: CASSLLSEDTQYF. CDR3 in DNA: TGCGCCAGCAGCTTGTTGAGTGAGGATACGCAGTATTTT.

This clonotype was detected many times. The chain is built from TRBV7-2 and TRBJ1-5; D uncertain. The CDR3 spans 15 residues. V gave up 5 bases and J gave up 0 bases, with 11 bases separating them. Germline V gives CDR1 SGHTA, CDR2 FQGNSA. The CDR3 DNA reads as TGTGCCAGCAGCATGGGATTCCTTAGCAATCAGCCCCAGCATTTT. It is translated as CASSMGFLSNQPQHF.

This chain links TRBV4-3 with TRBJ1-5; perhaps TRBD1 as D (5 bases). The CDR3 runs to 13 residues. V lost 3 bases, J lost 7 bases, and 10 bases lay in between. Germline V gene lookup returns CDR1 LGHNA and CDR2 YSLEER. CDR3 region: CASSQRGEQPQHF. CDR3 sequence (DNA): TGCGCCAGCAGCCAGAGGGGAGAACAGCCCCAGCATTTT.

This clonotype was recorded at least ten times. CDR3 amino acids: CASSDQGRSEAFF. The DNA of the CDR3 is TGTGCCAGCAGCGATCAGGGGAGGTCTGAAGCTTTCTTT. The chain recombines TRBV6-6 with TRBJ1-1; D is perhaps TRBD1 (6 bases). CDR3 length: 13 amino acids. With 6 bases removed from V and 6 bases from J, the gap between germline ends came to 14 bases. CDR1 is MNHNY and CDR2 is SVGAGI in the germline V gene (reference sequence).

This clonotype was counted ten times or more. CDR3 sequence reads: CASSFGGTEAFF. CDR3 nucleotide sequence: TGTGCCAGCAGTTTTGGAGGCACTGAAGCTTTCTTT. The chain has TRBV6-2 or TRBV6-3 and TRBJ1-1; no reliable D call. With 4 bases removed from V and 4 bases from J, the gap between germline ends came to 7 bases. CDR3 length: 12 amino acids. Looked up from germline, CDR1 is MNHEY and CDR2 is SVGEGT.

This clonotype was observed a few times. An end of the junction differs from the germline gene, which may be a read error. This chain uses TRBV29-1 with TRBJ1-2, with unresolved D. The length of the CDR3 is 13 residues. The germline gives CDR1 SQVTM, CDR2 ANQGSEA. The CDR3 spells CSVDGRTNYGDTF. In nucleotides, the CDR3 is TGCAGCGTCGATGGACGGACTAACTATGGCGACACCTTC.

This clonotype was counted many times. The chain joins TRBV28 to TRBJ1-5; the D gene is possibly TRBD1 (6 bases). V gave up 6 bases and J gave up 1 base, with 16 bases separating them. CDR1 MDHEN and CDR2 SYDVKM come from the germline V gene. The CDR3 runs to 16 residues. The chain's CDR3 is CASRYAGVGSNQPQHF. In DNA form, the CDR3 reads TGTGCCAGCAGGTACGCAGGGGTGGGGAGCAATCAGCCCCAGCATTTT.

V and J are TRBV7-2 and TRBJ2-3; the D call may be TRBD1 or TRBD2 (6 bases each). The CDR3 consists of 14 residues. V shed 6 bases and J shed 4 bases, with 14 bases lying between them. Germline CDR1 and CDR2: SGHTA and FQGNSA. CDR3 sequence: CASRDSSGADTQYF. DNA of the CDR3: TGTGCCAGCAGGGACAGTAGCGGTGCAGATACGCAGTATTTT. Full variable domain (missing parts from reference TRBV7-2 and TRBJ2-3): GAGVSQSPSNKVTEKGKDVELRCDPISGHTALYWYRQSLGQGLEFLIYFQGNSAPDKSGLPSDRFSAERTGGSVSTLTIQRTQQEDSAVYLCASRDSSGADTQYFGPGTRLTVL.